The clone carrying this T cell receptor (beta chain) was seen only a few times. Profiled with immunoSEQ multiplex PCR; TCRdb holds only in-frame clones, not every one. The repertoire holds fewer than 45,000 clones, with around 96% as singletons. CDR1 and CDR2 from the germline V gene are MDHEN and SYDVKM. V was clipped by 5 bases and J by 4 bases, with 18 bases between them. This CDR3 contains 15 residues. This entry comes from a study of technical replicates of blood from a few donors. The material sequenced was T cells isolated from PBMCs. This receptor was obtained from a human donor in good health. The rearrangement joins TRBV28 to TRBJ2-7; D is perhaps TRBD1 (7 bases). In nucleotides, the CDR3 is TGTGCCAGCAGTCCCCGCGGGACAGCTGATTACGAGCAGTACTTC. It encodes CASSPRGTADYEQYF.